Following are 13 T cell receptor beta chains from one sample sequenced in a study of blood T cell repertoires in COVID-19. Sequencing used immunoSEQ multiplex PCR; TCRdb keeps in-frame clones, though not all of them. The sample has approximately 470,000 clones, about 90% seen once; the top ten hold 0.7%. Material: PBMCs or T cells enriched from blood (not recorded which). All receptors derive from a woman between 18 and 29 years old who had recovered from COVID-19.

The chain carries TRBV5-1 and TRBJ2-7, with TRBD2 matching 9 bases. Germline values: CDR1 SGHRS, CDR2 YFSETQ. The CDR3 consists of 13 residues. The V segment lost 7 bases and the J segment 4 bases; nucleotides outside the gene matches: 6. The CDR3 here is CASGLANSYEQYF. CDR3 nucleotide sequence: TGCGCCAGCGGACTAGCGAATTCTTACGAGCAGTACTTC. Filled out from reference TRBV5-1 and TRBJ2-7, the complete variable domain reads KAGVTQTPRYLIKTRGQQVTLSCSPISGHRSVSWYQQTPGQGLQFLFEYFSETQRNKGNFPGRFSGRQFSNSRSEMNVSTLELGDSALYLCASGLANSYEQYFGPGTRLTVT.

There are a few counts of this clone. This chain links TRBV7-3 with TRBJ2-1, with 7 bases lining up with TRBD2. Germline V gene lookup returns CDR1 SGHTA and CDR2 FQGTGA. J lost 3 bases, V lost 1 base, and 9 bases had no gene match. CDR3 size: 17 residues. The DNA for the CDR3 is TGTGCCAGCAGCTTAAACCCCAGCGGGGTGAGCTACAATGAGCAGTTCTTC. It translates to CASSLNPSGVSYNEQFF.

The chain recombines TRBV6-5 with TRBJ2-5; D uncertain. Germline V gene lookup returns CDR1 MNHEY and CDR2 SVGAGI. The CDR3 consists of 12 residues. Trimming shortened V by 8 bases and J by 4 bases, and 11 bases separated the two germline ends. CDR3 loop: CASGRLGETQYF. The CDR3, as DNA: TGTGCCAGCGGGCGATTGGGAGAGACCCAGTACTTC.

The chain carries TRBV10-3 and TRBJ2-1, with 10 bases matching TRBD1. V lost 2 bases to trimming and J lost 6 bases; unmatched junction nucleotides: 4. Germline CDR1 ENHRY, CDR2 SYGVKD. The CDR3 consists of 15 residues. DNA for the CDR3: TGTGCCATCAGTGAGCATGGACAGGGGGGCAATGAGCAGTTCTTC. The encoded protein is CAISEHGQGGNEQFF.

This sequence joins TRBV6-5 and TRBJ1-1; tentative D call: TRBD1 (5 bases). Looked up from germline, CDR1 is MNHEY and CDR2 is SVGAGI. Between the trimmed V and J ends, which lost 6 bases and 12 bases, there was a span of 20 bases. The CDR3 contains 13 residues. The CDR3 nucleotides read TGTGCCAGCAGAGTCAAAGGGGCAGGCTGGTCTTTCTTT. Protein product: CASRVKGAGWSFF.

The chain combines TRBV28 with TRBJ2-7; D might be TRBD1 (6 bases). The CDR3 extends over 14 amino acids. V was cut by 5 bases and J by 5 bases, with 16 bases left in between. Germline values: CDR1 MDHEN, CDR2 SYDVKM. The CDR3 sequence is CASSVGTSPHEQYF. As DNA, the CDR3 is TGTGCCAGCAGTGTGGGGACATCCCCCCACGAGCAGTACTTC. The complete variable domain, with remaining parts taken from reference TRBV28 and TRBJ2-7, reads DVKVTQSSRYLVKRTGEKVFLECVQDMDHENMFWYRQDPGLGLRLIYFSYDVKMKEKGDIPEGYSVSREKKERFSLILESASTNQTSMYLCASSVGTSPHEQYFGPGTRLTVT.

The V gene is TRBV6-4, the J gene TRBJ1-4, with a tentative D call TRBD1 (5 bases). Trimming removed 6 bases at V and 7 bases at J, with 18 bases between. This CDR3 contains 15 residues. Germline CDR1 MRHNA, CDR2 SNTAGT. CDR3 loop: CASSPTGGRSEKLFF. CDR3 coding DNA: TGTGCCAGCAGCCCCACGGGGGGAAGGAGTGAAAAACTGTTTTTT.

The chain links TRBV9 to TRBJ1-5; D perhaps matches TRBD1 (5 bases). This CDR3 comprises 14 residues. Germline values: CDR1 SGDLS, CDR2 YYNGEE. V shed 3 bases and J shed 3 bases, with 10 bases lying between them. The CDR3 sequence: CASSAGLLNQPQHF. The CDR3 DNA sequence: TGTGCCAGCAGCGCGGGACTGCTCAATCAGCCCCAGCATTTT.

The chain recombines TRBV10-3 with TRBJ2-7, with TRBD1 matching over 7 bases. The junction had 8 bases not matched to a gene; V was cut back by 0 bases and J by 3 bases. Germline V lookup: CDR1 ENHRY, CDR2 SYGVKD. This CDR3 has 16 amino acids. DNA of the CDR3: TGTGCCATCAGTGAGTCGCAAACAGGGGCCCTCTACGAGCAGTACTTC. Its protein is CAISESQTGALYEQYF.

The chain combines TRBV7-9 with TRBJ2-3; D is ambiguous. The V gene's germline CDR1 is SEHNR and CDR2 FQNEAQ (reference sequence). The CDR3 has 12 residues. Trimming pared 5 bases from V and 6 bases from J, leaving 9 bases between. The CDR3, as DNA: TGTGCCAGCAGCCTAGACGGGGATACGCAGTATTTT. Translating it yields CASSLDGDTQYF.

The CDR3 here is CASGSFTDRESYGNTIYF. CDR3 bases: TGTGCCAGCGGATCATTTACAGACAGGGAATCCTACGGAAACACCATATATTTT. The chain is built from TRBV27 and TRBJ1-3, with TRBD1 identical over 7 bases. CDR1 and CDR2 from the germline V gene are MNHEY and SMNVEV (reference sequence). The ends lost 8 bases at V and 4 bases at J; junction bases unmatched: 20. This CDR3 is built from 18 residues.

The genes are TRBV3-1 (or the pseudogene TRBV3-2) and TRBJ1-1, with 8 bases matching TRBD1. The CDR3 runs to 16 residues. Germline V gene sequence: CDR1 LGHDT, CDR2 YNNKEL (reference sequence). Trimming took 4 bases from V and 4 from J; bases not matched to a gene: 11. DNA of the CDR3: TGTGCCAGCAGCCCTAAGACAGGGGTTGGAGGCACTGAAGCTTTCTTT. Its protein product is CASSPKTGVGGTEAFF.

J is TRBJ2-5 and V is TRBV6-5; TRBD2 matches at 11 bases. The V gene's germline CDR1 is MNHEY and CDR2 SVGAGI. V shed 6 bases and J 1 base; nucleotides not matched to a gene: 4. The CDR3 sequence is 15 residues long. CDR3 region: CASRGLADTQETQYF. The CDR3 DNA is TGTGCCAGCAGGGGACTAGCGGATACCCAAGAGACCCAGTACTTC.